This T cell receptor (beta chain) is drawn from a study of blood T cell repertoires in COVID-19. Study at large: Spain, Italy and the United States supplied samples that represented acute and convalescent COVID-19. T cells, B-cell-depleted T cells, or PBMCs provided the cDNA or gDNA that served as material.

Germline V gene sequence: CDR1 SGHNT, CDR2 YYREEE (reference sequence). This CDR3 region has 12 residues. Trimming pared 1 base from V and 2 bases from J, leaving 3 bases between. Per the original methods: Estimated nucleated cell counts came from reference gene primer amplification. The table came from immunoSEQ multiplex PCR; TCRdb's copy has only in-frame clones and leaves some out. The V and J calls and clone size were taken over from that table, and D and trimming were inferred from the DNA. The table lists about 210,000 clones, around nine tenths of them singletons. This TCR came from a man in his late teens or twenties with active or convalescent COVID-19. The sample consisted of peripheral blood. V usage is TRBV5-4 and J usage is TRBJ1-1; no reliable D call. The CDR3 loop is CASSLPNTEAFF. In DNA, the CDR3 is TGTGCCAGCAGCTTGCCTAACACTGAAGCTTTCTTT. The full variable domain, with the rest looked up from reference TRBV5-4 and TRBJ1-1, is ETGVTQSPTHLIKTRGQQVTLRCSSQSGHNTVSWYQQALGQGPQFIFQYYREEENGRGNFPPRFSGLQFPNYSSELNVNALELDDSALYLCASSLPNTEAFFGQGTRLTVV.